The 24 T cell receptor beta chains below come from one sample, sequenced in a study of cytomegalovirus exposure and HLA in healthy donors. PCR was performed using 60 Vbeta and 13 Jbeta primers. The assay was immunoSEQ multiplex PCR, and TCRdb's table has in-frame clones only and misses some. The sample holds some 210,000 clones, around four fifths seen once. Material: PBMCs. Receptors were obtained from a woman aged 50 to 60 in good health and CMV-seropositive.

CDR3 DNA: TGTGCCAGCAGCTTAGGGACAGGGGCGGGCAATCAGCCCCAGCATTTT. As protein: CASSLGTGAGNQPQHF. The chain carries TRBV7-9 and TRBJ1-5; 9 bases match TRBD1. The CDR3 consists of 16 residues. Per germline, CDR1 SEHNR and CDR2 FQNEAQ (reference sequence). J was trimmed by 2 bases and V by 1 base; bases with no gene match: 3.

The genes are TRBV13 and TRBJ2-3, with D unclear. The V end was cut by 2 bases, the J end by 2 bases, with 8 bases between. CDR1 and CDR2 from the germline V gene are PRHDT and FYEKMQ (reference sequence). The CDR3 runs to 14 residues. CDR3 sequence: CASSLLQNTDTQYF. In DNA, the CDR3 is TGTGCCAGCAGCTTATTACAGAACACAGATACGCAGTATTTT.

The rearrangement links TRBV11-3 to TRBJ2-3; 7 bases agree with TRBD2. V shed 5 bases, J shed 0 bases, and the junction held 5 bases outside the gene matches. The CDR3 is made up of 15 amino acids. The germline gives CDR1 SGHNT, CDR2 YENEEA. CDR3 loop: CASSDPSGSTDTQYF. CDR3 bases: TGTGCCAGCAGCGACCCTAGCGGTAGCACAGATACGCAGTATTTT.

This chain links TRBV5-1 with TRBJ2-3; 7 bases align to TRBD2. V trimming: 3 bases; J trimming: 2 bases; junction bases outside the gene matches: 3. Germline V gene sequence: CDR1 SGHRS, CDR2 YFSETQ. There are 14 residues in the CDR3. CDR3 sequence: CASSSGLDTDTQYF. CDR3 nucleotides: TGCGCCAGCAGCTCTGGACTAGACACAGATACGCAGTATTTT.

This chain joins TRBV2 and TRBJ2-1; D is possibly TRBD1 (5 bases). Germline V gene data show CDR1 as SNHLY and CDR2 as FYNNEI. V gave up 6 bases and J gave up 0 bases, with 12 bases separating them. The CDR3 length is 15 residues. The CDR3: CASRSRGNSYNEQFF. The DNA for the CDR3 is TGTGCCAGCAGAAGTAGGGGCAACTCCTACAATGAGCAGTTCTTC.

The chain carries TRBV5-1 and TRBJ2-5, with D possibly TRBD2 on 6 matching bases. This CDR3 is built from 14 residues. Germline values: CDR1 SGHRS, CDR2 YFSETQ. V was pared by 2 bases and J by 5 bases, with 13 bases between. For the CDR3, the DNA is TGCGCCAGCAGCTTTAGTGCTGGGAGGGAGACCCAGTACTTC. Protein: CASSFSAGRETQYF.

This clone was seen only once. The chain carries TRBV4-1 and TRBJ2-3; tentative D call: TRBD1 (5 bases). V dropped 1 base and J dropped 2 bases, with 7 bases sitting between them. This CDR3 has 14 amino acids. CDR1 is MGHRA, CDR2 YSYEKL, per germline. The CDR3 region is CASSQGQSTDTQYF. The CDR3, as DNA: TGCGCCAGCAGCCAAGGACAGTCCACAGATACGCAGTATTTT.

This chain uses TRBV4-2 with TRBJ2-2; D is unresolved. This CDR3 has 18 residues. Per germline, CDR1 LGHNA and CDR2 YNFKEQ. Deletions cut 2 bases from V and 1 base from J, with 17 bases between. Written as DNA, the CDR3 is TGTGCCAGCAGCCAATATAACGAACCCCAGGAGAACACCGGGGAGCTGTTTTTT. Protein: CASSQYNEPQENTGELFF.

The chain uses TRBV9 and TRBJ1-1; possible D gene TRBD1, 5 bases. The germline V gene has CDR1 SGDLS and CDR2 YYNGEE. Trimming took 4 bases from V and 1 from J, leaving 11 bases between them. The CDR3 has 14 residues. The CDR3 sequence is CASSLRQTNTEAFF. CDR3 coding DNA: TGTGCCAGCAGCTTGCGACAGACGAACACTGAAGCTTTCTTT.

This chain joins TRBV7-9 and TRBJ1-1; D remains ambiguous. Per the germline V gene, CDR1 is SEHNR and CDR2 is FQNEAQ (reference sequence). V lost 1 base, J lost 5 bases, and 11 bases lay in between. The CDR3 loop spans 14 amino acids. This CDR3 reads CASSLGLEQTEAFF. The DNA of the CDR3 is TGTGCCAGCAGCTTAGGATTGGAACAGACTGAAGCTTTCTTT.

The chain joins TRBV2 to TRBJ1-1; maybe TRBD1 (6 bases). Trimming removed 7 bases at V and 3 bases at J, with 12 bases between. CDR1 is SNHLY, CDR2 FYNNEI, per germline. This CDR3 comprises 13 residues. CDR3 sequence reads: CASNRALYTEAFF. In DNA, the CDR3 is TGTGCCAGCAACAGGGCCCTATACACTGAAGCTTTCTTT.

The chain is built from TRBV10-3 and TRBJ2-1; perhaps TRBD1 as D (7 bases). V lost 10 bases to trimming and J lost 8 bases, with 21 bases between them. The CDR3 covers 14 residues. Germline lookup yields CDR1 ENHRY and CDR2 SYGVKD. The CDR3 DNA reads TGTGCCACCGGGAGAGGGGGCCCCTTGGATGAGCAGTTCTTC. Translating it yields CATGRGGPLDEQFF.

The chain has TRBV27 and TRBJ2-2; 9 positions agree with TRBD2. This CDR3 has 17 amino acids. Germline V gives CDR1 MNHEY, CDR2 SMNVEV (reference sequence). Germline trimming cut 6 bases from V and 7 bases from J; bases unmatched to any gene: 15. CDR3 coding DNA: TGTGCCAGCAGCTTCTATGTTGCGGGGGGGCCTGGCGGGGAGCTGTTTTTT. It yields the protein CASSFYVAGGPGGELFF.

J is TRBJ1-6 and V is TRBV29-1, with a weak D call TRBD1 (6 bases). The CDR3 covers 13 residues. The V end lost 5 bases, the J end lost 6 bases, and 11 bases lay between the germline ends. Germline V gives CDR1 SQVTM, CDR2 ANQGSEA. The CDR3 coding sequence is TGCAGCGTTCAGGGGCCACCTAATTCACCCCTCCACTTT. Protein: CSVQGPPNSPLHF.

The rearrangement uses TRBV5-1 and TRBJ2-5, with 9 bases lining up with TRBD2. Near its end, the DNA agrees better with TRBJ2-7, so the J call may be wrong. Germline-derived CDR1 and CDR2 are SGHRS and YFSETQ. CDR3 size: 16 residues. The CDR3 spells CASGEGVAGGSDEQYF. The CDR3, as DNA: TGCGCCAGCGGCGAAGGAGTGGCGGGGGGGTCAGACGAGCAGTACTTC.

The V and J genes are TRBV5-8 and TRBJ2-4; maybe TRBD2 (5 bases). This CDR3 comprises 18 residues. With 0 bases removed from V and 0 bases from J, the gap between germline ends came to 16 bases. Germline CDR1 and CDR2: SGHTS and YDEGEE. CDR3 protein: CASSLEVGRGLAKNIQYF. DNA for the CDR3: TGTGCCAGCAGCTTGGAAGTAGGACGGGGTCTAGCCAAAAACATTCAGTACTTC. The whole variable domain, remainder taken from reference TRBV5-8 and TRBJ2-4, is EAGVTQSPTHLIKTRGQQATLRCSPISGHTSVYWYQQALGLGLQFLLWYDEGEERNRGNFPPRFSGRQFPNYSSELNVNALELEDSALYLCASSLEVGRGLAKNIQYFGAGTRLSVL.

The chain combines TRBV9 with TRBJ2-1, with 16 bases that match TRBD2. Germline V gene lookup returns CDR1 SGDLS and CDR2 YYNGEE. The CDR3 consists of 15 residues. V gave up 2 bases and J gave up 10 bases; unmatched junction bases: 3. Written as DNA, the CDR3 is TGTGCCAGCAGCGTTGGGACTAGCGGGGGGGCGGAGCAGTTCTTC. This gives the protein CASSVGTSGGAEQFF.

This rearrangement joins TRBV7-7 to TRBJ2-7; TRBD1 might be the D (5 bases). CDR3 size: 11 residues. CDR1 SSHAT and CDR2 FNYEAQ come from the germline V gene (reference sequence). Trimming removed 7 bases at V and 3 bases at J, with 7 bases between. CDR3 protein: CASTQGYEQYF. The CDR3 nucleotides are TGTGCCAGCACCCAGGGCTACGAGCAGTACTTC.

This clone was seen more than once but under ten times. This rearrangement joins TRBV7-8 to TRBJ1-1; no firm D call. Germline CDR1 SGHVS, CDR2 FQNEAQ. There are 14 residues in the CDR3. Trimming removed 2 bases at V and 0 bases at J, with 7 bases between. Here the CDR3 reads CASSLTEMNTEAFF. The DNA of the CDR3 is TGTGCCAGCAGCTTAACAGAAATGAACACTGAAGCTTTCTTT. Drawing the rest from reference TRBV7-8 and TRBJ1-1, the complete variable domain is GAGVSQSPRYKVAKRGQDVALRCDPISGHVSLFWYQQALGQGPEFLTYFQNEAQLDKSGLPSDRFFAERPEGSVSTLKIQRTQQEDSAVYLCASSLTEMNTEAFFGQGTRLTVV.

V is TRBV2 and J is TRBJ2-3; possible D gene TRBD2, 6 bases. The length of the CDR3 is 14 residues. Per the germline V gene, CDR1 is SNHLY and CDR2 is FYNNEI. V lost 6 bases to trimming and J lost 2 bases, with 12 bases between them. CDR3 nucleotide sequence: TGTGCCAGCAGGTACGGGGGTCTCACAGATACGCAGTATTTT. It translates to CASRYGGLTDTQYF.

The chain carries TRBV27 and TRBJ1-1; tentatively, D is TRBD1 (5 bases). The length of the CDR3 is 13 residues. The V gene's germline CDR1 is MNHEY and CDR2 SMNVEV (reference sequence). V was clipped by 8 bases and J by 6 bases, with 16 bases between them. In nucleotides, the CDR3 is TGTGCCAGCGCCGTTGGGTGGGGCCCTGAAGCTTTCTTT. This gives the protein CASAVGWGPEAFF.

Details on this clone: The sample holds other DNA sequences that translate to the same CDR3. This chain joins TRBV5-4 and TRBJ1-6, with 7 bases lining up with TRBD1. CDR1 is SGHNT and CDR2 is YYREEE in the germline V gene (reference sequence). Losses at the gene ends were 2 bases for V and 8 bases for J; bases not matched to a gene: 7. The CDR3 covers 15 residues. CDR3 residues: CASSLQRQGYSPLHF. The CDR3 DNA sequence: TGTGCCAGCAGCTTACAACGACAGGGTTATTCACCCCTCCACTTT.

CDR3 residues: CASSLRDRPNPYEQYF. The CDR3 bases are TGTGCCAGCAGCTTGAGGGACAGGCCGAATCCCTACGAGCAGTACTTC. The chain recombines TRBV5-6 with TRBJ2-7; TRBD1 agrees at 8 bases. V shed 1 base and J 2 bases; nucleotides not matched to a gene: 8. The CDR3 length is 16 residues. CDR1 is SGHDT, CDR2 YYEEEE, per germline.

About this clone itself: An end of the junction does not agree with germline; a read error may underlie this. The chain couples TRBV13 to TRBJ1-6; 7 bases line up with TRBD1. The germline CDR1 and CDR2 sequences are PRHDT and FYEKMQ (reference sequence). This CDR3 is built from 15 residues. The CDR3 sequence is CVSSRGRQGGSPLHF. The CDR3 nucleotides read TGTGTCAGCAGCAGGGGGAGACAGGGCGGTTCACCCCTCCACTTT.